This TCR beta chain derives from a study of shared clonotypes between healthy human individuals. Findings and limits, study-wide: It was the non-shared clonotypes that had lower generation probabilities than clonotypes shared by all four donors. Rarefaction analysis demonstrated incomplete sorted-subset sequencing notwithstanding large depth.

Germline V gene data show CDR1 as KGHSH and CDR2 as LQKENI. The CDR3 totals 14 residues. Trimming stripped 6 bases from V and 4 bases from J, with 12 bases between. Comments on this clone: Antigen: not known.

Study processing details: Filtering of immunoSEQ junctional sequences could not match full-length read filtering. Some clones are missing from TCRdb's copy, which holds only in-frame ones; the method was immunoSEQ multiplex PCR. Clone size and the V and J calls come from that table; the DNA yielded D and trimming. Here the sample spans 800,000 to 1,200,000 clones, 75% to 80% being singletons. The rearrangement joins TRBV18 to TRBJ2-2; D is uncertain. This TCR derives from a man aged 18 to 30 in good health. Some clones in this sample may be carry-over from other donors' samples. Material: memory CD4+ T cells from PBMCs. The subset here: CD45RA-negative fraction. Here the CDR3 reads CASSPKRTTGELFF. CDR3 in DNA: TGTGCCAGCTCCCCTAAAAGGACCACCGGGGAGCTGTTTTTT.